Each of the 2 T cell receptor beta chains below was sequenced from the same sample in a study of shared clonotypes between healthy human individuals. Profiled with immunoSEQ multiplex PCR; TCRdb holds only in-frame clones, not every one. The sample has 2 million or so clones, about 95% seen once. Selected positively for CCR7 and CD45RO-negative, naive CD8 cells excluded terminally differentiated effector memory CD45RA+ cells. The sequencing sample was made of naive CD8+ T cells sorted from blood. Every receptor here comes from a man aged 18 to 35 in good health.

DNA for the CDR3: TGTGCCAGCAGCCCACACCGGACAGGGCCCTCCTACGAGCAGTACTTC. It specifies CASSPHRTGPSYEQYF. The V gene is TRBV11-2, the J gene TRBJ2-7; the match to TRBD1 covers 8 bases. The CDR3 spans 16 residues. The J segment lost 0 bases and the V segment lost 5 bases, leaving 9 bases of the junction unmatched. Per the germline V gene, CDR1 is SGHAT and CDR2 is FQNNGV.

Regarding this clone: Other DNA sequences in the sample encode the same CDR3. This sequence joins TRBV11-2 and TRBJ2-1, with D unresolved. The ends were cut back, 1 base at V and 7 bases at J, with 5 bases in the middle. The germline CDR1 and CDR2 sequences are SGHAT and FQNNGV. The CDR3 length is 12 residues. The CDR3 DNA reads as TGTGCCAGCAGCTTAGGAAATAATGAGCAGTTCTTC. This sequence encodes CASSLGNNEQFF.